This T cell receptor beta chain was recovered during a study of blood T cell repertoires in COVID-19. For the study at large: Samples representing acute and convalescent COVID-19 were sourced from the United States, Italy and Spain.

This clone was seen a handful of times. Per the authors' pipeline: Reference gene primer amplification gave estimated nucleated cell counts. Profiled with immunoSEQ multiplex PCR; TCRdb holds only in-frame clones, not every one. D and trimming were read from the DNA, whereas the V and J calls and clone size are those reported in that table. The table has approximately 280,000 clones, roughly 85% seen once. Germline assignment: CDR1 MNHEY and CDR2 SVGEGT. V was shortened by 4 bases and J by 3 bases, with 16 bases between the two germline ends. This CDR3 has 15 residues. This clonotype was sampled from a man between 50 and 59 years old with active or convalescent COVID-19. The chain couples TRBV6-2 or TRBV6-3 to TRBJ2-7; D may be TRBD2 (5 bases). Sequenced material: peripheral blood. CDR3: CASSSGVSPLYEQYF. CDR3 nucleotides: TGTGCCAGCAGTTCCGGGGTCTCCCCCCTCTACGAGCAGTACTTC.